The rows below give T cell receptor beta chains drawn from one sample of a study of CD4+ T cells in melanoma. Sequencing used immunoSEQ multiplex PCR; TCRdb keeps in-frame clones, though not all of them. The sample has about 5,000 clones; 55% to 80% are singletons. The source material was cells from a culture (not recorded whether cultured in vitro). These receptor sequences come from a human donor with melanoma. Each CDR3 is given with its conserved first and last residue. A D gene is named only where the DNA matches it firmly.

D | V | length | CDR3
TRBD1 | TRBV5-4 | 15 | CASSLNRGLGSPLHF
TRBD2 | TRBV6-5 | 16 | CASSYSKGLARYEQYF
TRBD2 | TRBV25-1 | 18 | CASSEYCETSGGDNEQFF
TRBD1 | TRBV27 | 12 | CASSFTGAEQYF
NA | TRBV28 | 12 | CASSLDHEKLFF
NA | TRBV5-1 | 13 | CASSLEVPNTQYF
NA | TRBV1 | 14 | CTSSHPQGTNGYTF
TRBD1 | TRBV19 | 15 | CASSFPGQGIGELFF
NA | TRBV9 | 14 | CASSVADGTYEQYF
NA | TRBV28 | 13 | CASSKVGLQPQHF
NA | TRBV30 | 13 | CAWKRLSGYGYTF
NA | TRBV12-1 | 17 | CASSTSGGVHLNTEAFF
NA | TRBV19 | 14 | CASSRSSYNSPLHF
NA | TRBV7-2 | 14 | CASSSDGALGEQFF
TRBD1 | TRBV6-5 | 13 | CASRFGQATEQYF
NA | TRBV7-9 | 16 | CAERRQAGPSNYGYTF
NA | TRBV9 | 16 | CASSPPDPSSADTQYF
NA | TRBV9 | 15 | CASSPTSGWHFEAFF
NA | TRBV10-2 | 13 | CASRGLLVSEQFF
NA | TRBV10-1 | 17 | CASSGGSGGSSYNEQFF
NA | TRBV28 | 14 | CASSFGRGGGELFF
NA | TRBV25-1 | 14 | CASSELGDTDTQYF
NA | TRBV5-6 | 15 | CASSPDGGRGTEAFF
TRBD1 | TRBV19 | 16 | CASTQGGTDSNQPQHF
NA | TRBV21-1 | 14 | CASSKPTANTEAFF
NA | TRBV19 | 15 | CASTQHGTAKNIQYF
NA | TRBV20-1 | 14 | CSASLGGILYEQYF
NA | TRBV4-3 | 15 | CASSQDSGVNTEAFF
TRBD1 | TRBV7-9 | 15 | CASSSGQARNQPQHF